This TCR beta chain was recovered during a study of response to subunit inactivated influenza vaccine. Points from the study as a whole: Authors suggested that a seasonal influenza vaccination recruits few new T cells each time.

Remarks on this clonotype: Antigen: not known.

TCRdb called the RT-PCR reads again in MiXCR, with one record for every CDR3 protein. The data contain around 300,000 distinct CDR3 sequences, roughly 22% of them singletons. The sample here was PBMCs from blood, taken about 20 months after vaccination. The receptor comes from a man between 50 and 69 years old who received an inactivated influenza vaccine.

This CDR3 is CASSIDSGTGEQFF. CDR3 nucleotides: TGTGCCAGTAGTATAGACTCCGGGACAGGTGAGCAGTTCTTC. V gene TRBV19 combines with J gene TRBJ2-1; TRBD1 agrees at 8 bases. J lost 9 bases, V lost 0 bases, and 4 bases had no gene match. Germline CDR1 and CDR2: LNHDA and SQIVND (reference sequence). This CDR3 is 14 amino acids long. Filled out from reference TRBV19 and TRBJ2-1, the complete variable domain reads DGGITQSPKYLFRKEGQNVTLSCEQNLNHDAMYWYRQDPGQGLRLIYYSQIVNDFQKGDIAEGYSVSREKKESFPLTVTSAQKNPTAFYLCASSIDSGTGEQFFGPGTRLTVL.